These 7 T cell receptor beta chains came from one sample sequenced in a study of T cell changes during pregnancy in multiple sclerosis. Only in-frame clones appear in the TCRdb table, and some are missing; sequencing was by immunoSEQ multiplex PCR. The repertoire holds about 110,000 clones, with roughly 92% as singletons. The material was peripheral blood, obtained in the third trimester of pregnancy. These receptors all come from a female donor in good health, enrolled as a control in a pregnancy study.

V gene TRBV10-3 combines with J gene TRBJ2-5; possibly TRBD2 for D (6 bases). Germline loops: CDR1 ENHRY, CDR2 SYGVKD. The CDR3 covers 14 residues. Trimming cost V 7 bases and J 5 bases, with 17 bases left between them. CDR3 nucleotide sequence: TGTGCCATCACCCGGGACTTCTTTGGGGAGACCCAGTACTTC. This encodes CAITRDFFGETQYF.

The chain joins TRBV5-4 to TRBJ1-1; D gene ambiguous. From germline, CDR1 is SGHNT and CDR2 YYREEE (reference sequence). Trimming removed 0 bases from V and 5 bases from J, with 5 bases in between. The CDR3 has 12 residues. The CDR3: CASSLDGTEAFF. The DNA for the CDR3 is TGTGCCAGCAGCTTGGACGGGACTGAAGCTTTCTTT. The full variable domain, its missing parts supplied by reference TRBV5-4 and TRBJ1-1, is ETGVTQSPTHLIKTRGQQVTLRCSSQSGHNTVSWYQQALGQGPQFIFQYYREEENGRGNFPPRFSGLQFPNYSSELNVNALELDDSALYLCASSLDGTEAFFGQGTRLTVV.

The chain couples TRBV28 to TRBJ1-1; D call uncertain. CDR3 length: 13 amino acids. Germline lookup yields CDR1 MDHEN and CDR2 SYDVKM. Trimming pared 1 base from V and 10 bases from J, leaving 13 bases between. CDR3 in amino acids: CASSLLGSSGAFF. The DNA of the CDR3 is TGTGCCAGCAGTTTATTGGGCAGTTCTGGAGCTTTCTTT.

This chain joins TRBV5-6 and TRBJ1-2; D unresolved. CDR3 length: 15 amino acids. Between the trimmed V and J ends, which lost 1 base and 4 bases, there was a span of 14 bases. CDR1 SGHDT and CDR2 YYEEEE come from the germline V gene. The CDR3: CASSLSGRNFYGYTF. The CDR3 DNA reads as TGTGCCAGCAGCTTGAGTGGGAGAAATTTCTATGGCTACACCTTC.

The chain links TRBV2 to TRBJ1-5; weak D call: TRBD1 (5 bases). In germline, CDR1 is SNHLY, CDR2 FYNNEI. CDR3 length: 13 residues. Deletions cut 9 bases from V and 2 bases from J, with 11 bases between. This CDR3 is CARGPGGNQPQHF. CDR3 DNA sequence: TGTGCCAGGGGCCCGGGGGGCAATCAGCCCCAGCATTTT.

Turning to this clone: The same CDR3 can be traced to other DNA sequences in this sample. The chain carries TRBV4-2 and TRBJ2-5; possibly TRBD2 for D (7 bases). Between the trimmed V and J ends, which lost 0 bases and 2 bases, there was a span of 10 bases. The germline CDR1 and CDR2 sequences are LGHNA and YNFKEQ. There are 15 residues in the CDR3. CDR3 region: CASSQERGGQETQYF. The DNA of the CDR3 is TGTGCCAGCAGCCAAGAAAGGGGGGGGCAAGAGACCCAGTACTTC.

The genes are TRBV2 and TRBJ2-3; no definite D call. The CDR3 runs to 15 residues. Per germline, CDR1 SNHLY and CDR2 FYNNEI. Trimming took off 11 bases at V and 0 bases at J, with 18 bases between the two ends. The CDR3 is CALVPPGASTDTQYF. The CDR3 bases are TGTGCCTTGGTCCCGCCGGGTGCTAGCACAGATACGCAGTATTTT.